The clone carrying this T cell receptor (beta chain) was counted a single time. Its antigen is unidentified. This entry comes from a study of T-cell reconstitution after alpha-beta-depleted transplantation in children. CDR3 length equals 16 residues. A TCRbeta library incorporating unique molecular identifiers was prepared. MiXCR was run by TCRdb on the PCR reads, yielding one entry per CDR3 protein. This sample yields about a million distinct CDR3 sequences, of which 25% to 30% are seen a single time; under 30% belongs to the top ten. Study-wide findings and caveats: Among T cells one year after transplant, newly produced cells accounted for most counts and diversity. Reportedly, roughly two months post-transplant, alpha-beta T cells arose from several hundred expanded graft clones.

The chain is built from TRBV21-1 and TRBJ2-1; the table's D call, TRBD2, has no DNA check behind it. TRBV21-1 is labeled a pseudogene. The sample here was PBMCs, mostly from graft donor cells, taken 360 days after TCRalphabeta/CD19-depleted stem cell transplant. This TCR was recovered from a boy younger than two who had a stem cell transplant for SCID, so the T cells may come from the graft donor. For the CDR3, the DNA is TGTGCCAGCAGCAAAGCTCCGGGACTAGGGAACAATGAGCAGTTCTTC. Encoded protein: CASSKAPGLGNNEQFF.